A single T cell receptor (beta chain) is shown here with its context. A much larger clonotype is one base distant, so this may be a read error. This CDR3 is missing its conserved last phenylalanine or tryptophan, likely due to a read error. The CDR3 is 16 residues long. Trimming left V 2 bases short and J 5 bases short, with 18 bases between. This sample was taken from a study of regulatory T cells in long-lasting Graves disease. Libraries of TCR beta came from iRepertoire HTBI primers plus Arm-PCR of CDR3 regions. TCRdb re-analysed the multiplex PCR reads in MiXCR, keeping a single row per CDR3 protein. This table holds 500,000 or so distinct CDR3 sequences, approximately 15% found once. Time point specified: newly diagnosed GD, antithyroid drugs for less than 3 months. The TCR library was prepared using RNA isolated from PBMCs. These same records also appear under a second study, on T cells in Graves' hyperthyroidism and ophthalmopathy. According to that study: The HTBI primer set drove a first-round RT-PCR of the TCR CDR3.

This chain joins TRBV12-3 or TRBV12-4 and TRBJ2-5, with D perhaps matching TRBD1 (5 bases). The sample consisted of peripheral blood mononuclear cells (PBMCs), taken at new diagnosis, from a patient treated with antithyroid drugs. The receptor was isolated from a woman aged 45-65 years with Graves disease. Here the CDR3 DNA reads TGTGCCAGCAGTTTACCCCAGTTGGGGCTGGAGGAGACCCAGTACTCC. This encodes CASSLPQLGLEETQYS.